The T cell receptor beta chain described here comes from a study of T cells in Graves' hyperthyroidism and ophthalmopathy. The CDR3 runs to 14 residues. Trimming removed 2 bases from V and 1 base from J, with 6 bases in between. Germline V gene data show CDR1 as SGHRS and CDR2 as YFSETQ. Researchers amplified the TCR beta CDR3 regions from RNA transcripts. HTBI primers drove first-round RT-PCR of the TCR CDR3. MiXCR was run by TCRdb on the multiplex PCR reads, yielding one entry per CDR3 protein. This table has hundreds of thousands of distinct CDR3 sequences, approximately 14% appearing once. This clonotype came up a few times. Its antigen is not identified. Study observations and caveats: Median prediction lead before ophthalmopathy onset was roughly 6 months with the model. Stable hyperthyroidism and ophthalmopathy were separated using 13 V-J signatures.

The clonotype originates from a woman between 45 and 65 years old with Graves' ophthalmopathy. The chain carries TRBV5-1 and TRBJ2-2; D unresolved. The sequenced sample was blood. CDR3: CASSLYENTGELFF. The CDR3 region has the DNA TGCGCCAGCAGCTTATACGAGAACACCGGGGAGCTGTTTTTT.